This T cell receptor beta chain was documented in a study of response to subunit inactivated influenza vaccine. The CDR3 is made up of 12 amino acids. From germline, CDR1 is MNHEY and CDR2 SVGEGT. The V end lost 2 bases, the J end lost 5 bases, and 6 bases lay between the germline ends. Study results and caveats: T cells newly recruited by each seasonal influenza vaccination are few, the authors suggested.

This clonotype has ten or more counts. Its specificity is unknown. TCRdb ran MiXCR on the RT-PCR reads and lists one entry per CDR3 protein. Among fewer than 350,000 distinct CDR3 sequences listed, 21% were seen once. Here the sequenced sample was PBMCs from blood, taken about 20 months after vaccination. The TCR was taken from a man aged 45 to 70 who received an inactivated influenza vaccine. The chain links TRBV6-2 or TRBV6-3 to TRBJ2-5; D remains unclear. The CDR3 DNA reads as TGTGCCAGCAGTTACGTCACGGAGACCCAGTACTTC. This sequence encodes CASSYVTETQYF.